Each of the 30 T cell receptor beta chains below was sequenced from the same sample in a study of long-term antiretroviral therapy in people with HIV. The assay used was immunoSEQ (version v3.0), run at survey level. This table comes from immunoSEQ multiplex PCR, and its TCRdb copy is limited to in-frame clones, with some not included. Of roughly 32,000 clones listed, about 82% are singletons. The sequences come from unsorted PBMCs, collected around 3.3 years after starting antiretroviral therapy. These receptor sequences come from a man younger than 30 with HIV.

The chain uses TRBV7-9 and TRBJ2-7; 8 bases line up with TRBD2. Trimming at V came to 5 bases and at J to 9 bases, leaving 3 bases not matched to a gene. The V gene's germline CDR1 is SEHNR and CDR2 FQNEAQ (reference sequence). This CDR3 region has 11 residues. The CDR3 DNA reads as TGTGCCAGCAGCCCCGGACTAGCGCAGTACTTC. It yields the protein CASSPGLAQYF.

This sequence joins TRBV28 and TRBJ1-2; TRBD1 matches 11 bases. CDR1 is MDHEN, CDR2 SYDVKM, per germline. CDR3 length equals 14 residues. With 8 bases clipped from V and 5 bases from J, the junction kept 7 bases outside the gene matches. The CDR3 loop is CASLRTGGAYGYTF. CDR3 sequence (DNA): TGTGCCAGCCTCCGGACAGGGGGCGCATATGGCTACACCTTC.

This chain uses TRBV5-4 with TRBJ1-1; no definite D call. This CDR3 comprises 12 residues. CDR1 SGHNT and CDR2 YYREEE come from the germline V gene (reference sequence). Deletions cut 1 base from V and 14 bases from J, with 15 bases between. CDR3 coding DNA: TGTGCCAGCAGCTTGTCCAGGTTAAAGACGTTCTTT. This encodes CASSLSRLKTFF.

This chain connects TRBV27 to TRBJ1-1, with a possible D match to TRBD1 (5 bases). V shed 5 bases and J shed 2 bases, with 18 bases lying between them. The germline CDR1 and CDR2 sequences are MNHEY and SMNVEV (reference sequence). CDR3 length: 16 residues. Here the CDR3 DNA reads TGTGCCAGCAGTCCCCAGGGAGAGGGTCAAAACACTGAAGCTTTCTTT. It specifies CASSPQGEGQNTEAFF.

The genes are TRBV18 and TRBJ2-3; a weak D match, TRBD1 (6 bases). Trimming removed 2 bases from V and 7 bases from J, with 16 bases in between. This CDR3 has 15 amino acids. Germline V CDR1 and CDR2: KGHSH, LQKENI. Here the CDR3 reads CASSPTGSLGNTQYF. DNA of the CDR3: TGTGCCAGCTCACCAACAGGGTCGTTGGGGAATACGCAGTATTTT.

The chain links TRBV28 to TRBJ1-1; 10 bases match TRBD1. Germline V gene sequence: CDR1 MDHEN, CDR2 SYDVKM. The CDR3 extends over 16 amino acids. V lost 6 bases, J lost 1 base, and 8 bases stayed unmatched. The CDR3 spells CASRVPGQGWNTEAFF. CDR3 bases: TGTGCCAGCAGGGTCCCGGGACAGGGGTGGAACACTGAAGCTTTCTTT.

V is TRBV10-3 and J is TRBJ2-7; 10 bases map to TRBD2. Looked up from germline, CDR1 is ENHRY and CDR2 is SYGVKD. There are 16 residues in the CDR3. Losses at the gene ends were 2 bases for V and 0 bases for J; bases not matched to a gene: 4. The CDR3 is CAISELSGGDSYEQYF. The CDR3 nucleotides read TGTGCCATCAGTGAGCTGAGCGGGGGGGACTCCTACGAGCAGTACTTC.

V and J are TRBV7-2 and TRBJ2-1, with 10 bases fitting TRBD2. CDR1 and CDR2 from the germline V gene are SGHTA and FQGNSA. Unmatched junction bases numbered 9, after V lost 5 bases and J lost 5 bases. The CDR3 contains 16 residues. This chain's CDR3 is CASSLEREGRDNEQFF. The CDR3 DNA is TGTGCCAGCAGCCTAGAGCGGGAGGGCCGCGACAATGAGCAGTTCTTC. Full variable domain (rest looked up from reference TRBV7-2 and TRBJ2-1): GAGVSQSPSNKVTEKGKDVELRCDPISGHTALYWYRQSLGQGLEFLIYFQGNSAPDKSGLPSDRFSAERTGGSVSTLTIQRTQQEDSAVYLCASSLEREGRDNEQFFGPGTRLTVL.

The genes are TRBV6-6 and TRBJ2-7; D is ambiguous. V dropped 11 bases and J dropped 3 bases, with 23 bases sitting between them. Germline CDR1 reads MNHNY; CDR2 reads SVGAGI (reference sequence). The CDR3 extends over 15 amino acids. The CDR3 region has the DNA TGTGCCCATAGCCTGGAGTACAGAGAACACTACGAGCAGTACTTC. Translating gives CAHSLEYREHYEQYF.

This chain joins TRBV2 and TRBJ2-1; D unclear. The germline gives CDR1 SNHLY, CDR2 FYNNEI. The V and J ends lost 1 base and 2 bases respectively, with 12 bases between them. The CDR3 has 16 amino acids. The CDR3 here is CASSEGIGRTYNEQFF. CDR3 DNA: TGTGCCAGCAGTGAAGGGATCGGACGGACCTACAATGAGCAGTTCTTC.

The genes are TRBV19 and TRBJ2-1; the match to TRBD2 covers 8 bases. CDR1 is LNHDA, CDR2 SQIVND, per germline (reference sequence). V lost 1 base, J lost 3 bases, and 5 bases stayed unmatched. There are 16 residues in the CDR3. CDR3 amino acids: CASSIGNGRDYNEQFF. DNA for the CDR3: TGTGCCAGTAGTATAGGTAACGGGAGGGACTACAATGAGCAGTTCTTC.

The gene calls are TRBV4-3 and TRBJ2-7; no definite D call. The ends were cut back, 0 bases at V and 0 bases at J, with 3 bases in the middle. CDR1 LGHNA and CDR2 YSLEER come from the germline V gene. There are 13 residues in the CDR3. This chain's CDR3 is CASSQDVSYEQYF. The CDR3 coding sequence is TGCGCCAGCAGCCAAGATGTCTCCTACGAGCAGTACTTC.

The chain recombines TRBV4-1 with TRBJ1-1; D gene uncertain. Looked up from germline, CDR1 is MGHRA and CDR2 is YSYEKL. The CDR3 loop spans 13 amino acids. Between the trimmed V and J ends, which lost 2 bases and 6 bases, there was a span of 10 bases. The CDR3, as DNA: TGCGCCAGCAGCCAACCAACTCTGGCTGAAGCTTTCTTT. It yields the protein CASSQPTLAEAFF.

This clone has just a few counts. The chain uses TRBV7-9 and TRBJ1-6, with a possible D match to TRBD1 (5 bases). This CDR3 has 14 amino acids. Trimming cost V 5 bases and J 5 bases, with 10 bases left between them. The germline V gene has CDR1 SEHNR and CDR2 FQNEAQ (reference sequence). Here the CDR3 DNA reads TGTGCCAGCAGCCCCCAGGGAGATAATTCACCCCTCCACTTT. Amino acid sequence: CASSPQGDNSPLHF. Full variable domain (rest looked up from reference TRBV7-9 and TRBJ1-6): DTGVSQNPRHKITKRGQNVTFRCDPISEHNRLYWYRQTLGQGPEFLTYFQNEAQLEKSRLLSDRFSAERPKGSFSTLEIQRTEQGDSAMYLCASSPQGDNSPLHFGNGTRLTVT.

The gene calls are TRBV13 and TRBJ2-1, with D perhaps matching TRBD2 (5 bases). The CDR3 length is 15 residues. V dropped 5 bases and J dropped 3 bases, with 14 bases sitting between them. The germline CDR1 and CDR2 sequences are PRHDT and FYEKMQ (reference sequence). The CDR3 nucleotides are TGTGCCAGCAGCCCAGAGGGCAGGCGCTACAATGAGCAGTTCTTC. Residues: CASSPEGRRYNEQFF.

The CDR3 region has the DNA TGTGCCAGCAGCCCCATCAAAGGACAATCAGCTAATGAAAAACTGTTTTTT. This gives the protein CASSPIKGQSANEKLFF. The chain combines TRBV7-9 with TRBJ1-4; D is perhaps TRBD1 (5 bases). The CDR3 extends over 17 amino acids. Germline V gene lookup returns CDR1 SEHNR and CDR2 FQNEAQ (reference sequence). V was trimmed by 5 bases and J by 3 bases, leaving 19 bases between them.

The chain carries TRBV14 and TRBJ1-1; TRBD1 matches 9 bases. In germline, CDR1 is SGHDN, CDR2 FVKESK. Trimming removed 4 bases from V and 2 bases from J; junction bases left unmatched: 5. The CDR3 totals 15 residues. The CDR3 sequence: CASSPMGQGNTEAFF. The CDR3 DNA is TGTGCCAGCAGCCCTATGGGACAGGGAAACACTGAAGCTTTCTTT.

V gene TRBV6-5 combines with J gene TRBJ1-1; D is unclear. The CDR3 runs 13 residues. The germline CDR1 and CDR2 sequences are MNHEY and SVGAGI. V lost 0 bases, J lost 3 bases, and 5 bases lay in between. CDR3 loop: CASSYSRDTEAFF. CDR3 DNA sequence: TGTGCCAGCAGTTACTCCCGAGACACTGAAGCTTTCTTT.

The chain joins TRBV6-5 to TRBJ2-5; D is uncertain. Germline V gene sequence: CDR1 MNHEY, CDR2 SVGAGI. This CDR3 is 15 amino acids long. With 4 bases removed from V and 0 bases from J, the gap between germline ends came to 12 bases. This CDR3 is CASSWGSAYQETQYF. Here the CDR3 DNA reads TGTGCCAGCAGTTGGGGATCGGCATACCAAGAGACCCAGTACTTC.

The V and J genes are TRBV7-3 and TRBJ2-1; the match to TRBD2 covers 8 bases. The length of the CDR3 is 16 residues. Germline V gives CDR1 SGHTA, CDR2 FQGTGA. The J segment lost 6 bases and the V segment lost 4 bases, leaving 11 bases of the junction unmatched. For the CDR3, the DNA is TGTGCCAGCAGCTCCTATCCAGCGGGAGTGGGCAATGAGCAGTTCTTC. Protein product: CASSSYPAGVGNEQFF.

The genes are TRBV6-1 and TRBJ1-5, with D uncertain. The CDR3 contains 13 residues. The germline V and J ends were trimmed by 4 bases and 5 bases, with 9 bases remaining between them. Germline-derived CDR1 and CDR2 are MNHNS and SASEGT. The CDR3 loop reads CASSVVPDQPQHF. The CDR3 DNA sequence: TGTGCCAGCAGTGTTGTCCCGGATCAGCCCCAGCATTTT.

The chain links TRBV5-1 to TRBJ2-1; 11 bases match TRBD2. CDR1 and CDR2 from the germline V gene are SGHRS and YFSETQ. V lost 4 bases and J lost 8; bases outside the gene matches: 8. The CDR3 loop spans 15 amino acids. DNA of the CDR3: TGCGCCAGCAGCCAGGGACTAGCGGATAGGGATGAGCAGTTCTTC. Protein product: CASSQGLADRDEQFF.

This sequence joins TRBV7-8 and TRBJ1-4; 9 bases map to TRBD1. Trimming at V came to 4 bases and at J to 8 bases, leaving 8 bases not matched to a gene. Per germline, CDR1 SGHVS and CDR2 FQNEAQ. This CDR3 region has 15 residues. DNA for the CDR3: TGTGCCAGCAGCTCGCGGGGACAGGGAGGAGAAAAACTGTTTTTT. This translates into CASSSRGQGGEKLFF.

The chain links TRBV6-1 to TRBJ2-2; a possible D gene is TRBD2 (7 bases). V lost 0 bases to trimming and J lost 5 bases, with 19 bases between them. There are 18 residues in the CDR3. Germline CDR1 MNHNS, CDR2 SASEGT. The CDR3 loop reads CASSEALGGAFLTGELFF. DNA for the CDR3: TGTGCCAGCAGTGAAGCGCTGGGGGGGGCTTTTTTGACCGGGGAGCTGTTTTTT.

The CDR3 region has the DNA TGTGCCAGCAGTTTAAACCCGGGGGGGTACGAGCAGTACTTC. Amino acids: CASSLNPGGYEQYF. The chain uses TRBV27 and TRBJ2-7; 8 nucleotides match TRBD2. The CDR3 is made up of 14 amino acids. Germline assignment: CDR1 MNHEY and CDR2 SMNVEV (reference sequence). J lost 4 bases, V lost 2 bases, and 4 bases had no gene match.

The genes are TRBV13 and TRBJ1-1; TRBD1 matches at 8 bases. Losses at the gene ends were 5 bases for V and 1 base for J; bases not matched to a gene: 12. The CDR3 length is 17 residues. CDR1 is PRHDT, CDR2 FYEKMQ, per germline (reference sequence). In nucleotides, the CDR3 is TGTGCCAGCAGCCTCATGTTCCAGGGGGCGGGGAACACTGAAGCTTTCTTT. The encoded protein is CASSLMFQGAGNTEAFF.

V usage is TRBV2 and J usage is TRBJ1-5; D is ambiguous. From germline, CDR1 is SNHLY and CDR2 FYNNEI. The ends were cut back, 7 bases at V and 6 bases at J, with 10 bases in the middle. This CDR3 is built from 12 residues. The CDR3 DNA reads as TGTGCCAGCACCAGAGGCGGTCAGCCCCAGCATTTT. This translates into CASTRGGQPQHF.

This clone appeared once. The chain carries TRBV5-1 and TRBJ2-6; perhaps TRBD2 as D (6 bases). The CDR3 contains 17 residues. Germline assignment: CDR1 SGHRS and CDR2 YFSETQ. V lost 4 bases, J lost 0 bases, and 14 bases lay in between. CDR3 DNA: TGCGCCAGCAGCGGCGGGGCTTCGCTCTCTGGGGCCAACGTCCTGACTTTC. Protein product: CASSGGASLSGANVLTF.

This chain links TRBV29-1 with TRBJ2-2, with 7 bases matching TRBD2. V lost 4 bases, J lost 4 bases, and 6 bases stayed unmatched. The CDR3 covers 14 residues. The germline V gene encodes CDR1 SQVTM and CDR2 ANQGSEA. As DNA, the CDR3 is TGCAGCGTTGGGGCCGGGACTATCACCGGGGAGCTGTTTTTT. Translation: CSVGAGTITGELFF.

The rearrangement links TRBV5-1 to TRBJ2-7; D not certain. V lost 1 base to trimming and J lost 1 base, with 6 bases between them. Germline V CDR1 and CDR2: SGHRS, YFSETQ. The CDR3 contains 13 residues. CDR3 coding DNA: TGCGCCAGCAGCTTGACAGATTCCTACGAGCAGTACTTC. Protein sequence: CASSLTDSYEQYF. The entire variable domain, with the rest obtained from reference TRBV5-1 and TRBJ2-7, is as follows: KAGVTQTPRYLIKTRGQQVTLSCSPISGHRSVSWYQQTPGQGLQFLFEYFSETQRNKGNFPGRFSGRQFSNSRSEMNVSTLELGDSALYLCASSLTDSYEQYFGPGTRLTVT.